Below are 2 T cell receptor beta chains sequenced from a single sample in a study of blood T cell repertoires in COVID-19. The table came from immunoSEQ multiplex PCR; TCRdb's copy has only in-frame clones and leaves some out. The sample yields some 250,000 clones, about 80% seen once. What was sequenced was peripheral blood. Every receptor here comes from a woman of 80 years or more with acute or convalescent COVID-19.

This clone was recorded only once. The chain is built from TRBV5-6 and TRBJ1-1; D is perhaps TRBD1 (6 bases). The V and J ends lost 0 bases and 3 bases respectively, with 15 bases between them. The CDR3 is made up of 16 amino acids. Germline values: CDR1 SGHDT, CDR2 YYEEEE. CDR3 residues: CASSLGRTDRDTEAFF. In DNA, the CDR3 is TGTGCCAGCAGCTTGGGACGGACAGATCGTGACACTGAAGCTTTCTTT.

This clone was detected a few times. The chain recombines TRBV5-6 with TRBJ2-5; maybe TRBD1 (5 bases). Germline-derived CDR1 and CDR2 are SGHDT and YYEEEE. This CDR3 has 14 amino acids. Trimming pared 5 bases from V and 2 bases from J, leaving 13 bases between. CDR3 in amino acids: CASRRRQPQETQYF. In DNA form, the CDR3 reads TGTGCCAGCAGACGGCGACAGCCTCAAGAGACCCAGTACTTC.